This T cell receptor (beta chain) is from a study of T cells in Graves' hyperthyroidism and ophthalmopathy. Study-wide results and caveats: Ophthalmopathy and stable hyperthyroidism were separated by a 13 V-J model.

The CDR3 runs to 15 residues. Trimming shortened V by 8 bases and J by 7 bases, and 23 bases separated the two germline ends. The germline V gene has CDR1 SGHAT and CDR2 FQNNGV. Amplification yielded TCR beta CDR3 regions, with RNA transcripts as the source. A first-round RT-PCR of the TCR CDR3 used the HTBI primer set. TCRdb used MiXCR to reprocess the multiplex PCR reads, holding one entry per CDR3 protein. Of 550,000 to 600,000 distinct CDR3 sequences detected, 14% appear once; the ten largest clones hold roughly 6.9%. This clonotype was found many times. Its matching antigen is unknown. Sequenced: blood. V usage is TRBV11-2 and J usage is TRBJ2-5; D remains unclear. This clonotype was obtained from a woman aged 18-30 years with Graves' ophthalmopathy. The CDR3 bases are TGTGCCAGCGGCTCTCACCTTGGCGTCTCGGGGACCCAGTACTTC. Encoded protein: CASGSHLGVSGTQYF.